This entry lists 21 T cell receptor beta chains sequenced from one sample in a study of blood T cells in healthy people across ages. Alongside a J-beta primer mix, a sample-barcoded 5' primer served in a second PCR lasting roughly 6 to 12 cycles. Via MiXCR, TCRdb re-called the 5' RACE reads, giving one row per CDR3 protein. Of 700,000 to 850,000 distinct CDR3 sequences listed, about 34% were seen once; the top ten hold over 10%. The sample comprised blood. Receptors originate from a man younger than 35 in good health.

In regard to this clonotype: This may come from a read error, since a much larger clone is one base off. V and J are TRBV6-1 and TRBJ1-2; D unclear. Germline values: CDR1 MNHNS, CDR2 SASEGT. The length of the CDR3 is 12 residues. The CDR3 sequence is CANSGDYYGYTF. The CDR3 DNA follows: TGTGCCAACAGTGGTGATTACTATGGCTACACCTTC.

This sequence joins TRBV5-1 and TRBJ1-1, with TRBD1 as a possible D gene (5 bases). V lost 4 bases and J lost 12, with 19 bases in between. Per the germline V gene, CDR1 is SGHRS and CDR2 is YFSETQ. CDR3 length: 13 amino acids. CDR3 region: CASSPADLGATFF. The CDR3 coding sequence is TGCGCCAGCAGCCCGGCCGATCTAGGGGCGACTTTCTTT.

The sample holds one count of this clonotype. This chain links TRBV7-9 with TRBJ1-2, with 9 positions matching TRBD1. The CDR3 spans 15 residues. Germline values: CDR1 SEHNR, CDR2 FQNEAQ (reference sequence). The V segment lost 2 bases and the J segment 7 bases; nucleotides outside the gene matches: 8. The CDR3 sequence: CASSLLLQGAGGYTF. CDR3 bases: TGTGCCAGCAGCTTACTCTTACAGGGGGCAGGTGGCTACACCTTC.

The V call is TRBV14, the J call TRBJ2-7; tentative D call: TRBD2 (6 bases). The germline CDR1 and CDR2 sequences are SGHDN and FVKESK. With 8 bases removed from V and 0 bases from J, the gap between germline ends came to 17 bases. The CDR3 loop spans 15 amino acids. CDR3 residues: CASSRSGLDSYEQYF. The CDR3, as DNA: TGTGCCAGCTCCAGGAGCGGGTTAGACTCCTACGAGCAGTACTTC.

A note on this clonotype: Just one base apart from a much larger clone, this may be a read error. The rearrangement uses TRBV4-3 and TRBJ2-3, with D hard to call. The germline gives CDR1 LGHNA, CDR2 YSLEER. CDR3 length: 16 residues. Here the CDR3 reads CAGSQDLASSTDTQYF. The CDR3 DNA reads TGCGCCGGCAGCCAAGATTTAGCCTCCAGCACAGATACGCAGTATTTT.

This clonotype was detected only a few times. The chain carries TRBV29-1 and TRBJ1-2; TRBD1 agrees at 10 bases. CDR1 and CDR2 from the germline V gene are SQVTM and ANQGSEA. This CDR3 is built from 17 residues. Trimming removed 6 bases from V and 0 bases from J; junction bases left unmatched: 13. CDR3 region: CSVVRRDRGRANYGYTF. As DNA, the CDR3 is TGCAGCGTCGTACGCCGGGACAGGGGCCGAGCTAACTATGGCTACACCTTC.

The rearrangement uses TRBV3-1 and TRBJ1-1, with TRBD1 matching over 7 bases. Germline CDR1 and CDR2: LGHDT and YNNKEL (reference sequence). The CDR3 loop spans 14 amino acids. The junction had 6 bases not matched to a gene; V was cut back by 3 bases and J by 5 bases. In nucleotides, the CDR3 is TGTGCCAGCAGCCAGGCAGTACAGGGGACTGAAGCTTTCTTT. It is translated as CASSQAVQGTEAFF.

This clonotype was observed once. Just one base apart from a much larger clone, this may be a read error. The CDR3 coding sequence is TGTGCCATCAGTGAGGCCAATGAGCAGTTCTTC. Its protein product is CAISEANEQFF. The rearrangement joins TRBV10-3 to TRBJ2-1; D call uncertain. V gave up 2 bases and J gave up 6 bases, with 2 bases separating them. This CDR3 is 11 amino acids long. CDR1 and CDR2 from the germline V gene are ENHRY and SYGVKD.

The rearrangement joins TRBV20-1 to TRBJ2-7; no clear D. Per germline, CDR1 DFQATT and CDR2 SNEGSKA (reference sequence). The CDR3 has 18 amino acids. The ends were cut back, 8 bases at V and 6 bases at J, with 35 bases in the middle. The CDR3 is CSPWNSISSNRAAAEQYF. CDR3 DNA sequence: TGCAGTCCTTGGAACAGCATATCTTCTAATCGGGCGGCGGCCGAGCAGTACTTC.

Comments on this clonotype: The junction shows a germline mismatch at one end, possibly a read error. The chain joins TRBV4-2 to TRBJ2-5, with TRBD2 identical over 11 bases. This CDR3 region has 16 residues. Per the germline V gene, CDR1 is LGHNA and CDR2 is YNFKEQ. As DNA, the CDR3 is TGTGCCAGCGGCCAAGCCCTAGCGGGGGGCGGGGAGACCCAGTACTTC. This gives the protein CASGQALAGGGETQYF.

The gene calls are TRBV15 and TRBJ2-1, with 7 bases fitting TRBD1. There are 15 residues in the CDR3. Losses at the gene ends were 5 bases for V and 4 bases for J; bases not matched to a gene: 8. Germline V lookup: CDR1 LNHNV, CDR2 YYDKDF (reference sequence). CDR3: CATSRRVTGYNEQFF. The CDR3 nucleotides are TGTGCCACCAGCCGGAGAGTGACAGGGTACAATGAGCAGTTCTTC.

The rearrangement joins TRBV5-1 to TRBJ2-5; tentatively, D is TRBD1 or TRBD2 (5 bases each). The length of the CDR3 is 14 residues. CDR1 is SGHRS, CDR2 YFSETQ, per germline. V was shortened by 1 base and J by 3 bases, with 10 bases between the two germline ends. Here the CDR3 DNA reads TGCGCCAGCAGCTTGTACGGGACGGAAGAGACCCAGTACTTC. Translated, it gives CASSLYGTEETQYF.

Note on this clonotype: A much larger clone sits a single nucleotide away, making a read error possible. The genes are TRBV29-1 and TRBJ2-5; possibly TRBD2 for D (6 bases). The V gene's germline CDR1 is SQVTM and CDR2 ANQGSEA. The CDR3 extends over 12 amino acids. This CDR3 reads CSVGRRAETRYF. The DNA for the CDR3 is TGCAGCGTAGGACGGAGGGCGGAGACCCGGTACTTC.

V usage is TRBV2 and J usage is TRBJ1-4; the D gene is possibly TRBD1 (6 bases). V gave up 5 bases and J gave up 7 bases, with 14 bases separating them. The length of the CDR3 is 14 residues. CDR1 SNHLY and CDR2 FYNNEI come from the germline V gene. The CDR3 region has the DNA TGTGCCAGCAGTTCACAGGGTTTGAGTGAAAAACTGTTTTTT. It translates to CASSSQGLSEKLFF.

The chain couples TRBV6-2 or TRBV6-3 to TRBJ1-5, with D maybe TRBD1 (5 bases). This CDR3 contains 15 residues. V gave up 0 bases and J gave up 1 base, with 7 bases separating them. From germline, CDR1 is MNHEY and CDR2 SVGEGT. The CDR3 sequence: CASSYSGVSNQPQHF. DNA of the CDR3: TGTGCCAGCAGTTACTCGGGGGTGAGCAATCAGCCCCAGCATTTT.

A word on this clonotype: Since a much larger clone is just one base distant, this may be a read error. The chain employs TRBV12-3 or TRBV12-4 and TRBJ2-1, with TRBD2 matching 7 bases. The CDR3 is 15 residues long. Germline trimming cut 7 bases from V and 7 bases from J; bases unmatched to any gene: 13. Here the CDR3 DNA reads TGTGCCAGCACCAACGTTGGGAGGGGTGGGAATGAGCAGTTCTTC. Protein sequence: CASTNVGRGGNEQFF.

The chain uses TRBV9 and TRBJ2-1, with unresolved D. The CDR3 extends over 11 amino acids. V shed 0 bases and J shed 5 bases, with 0 bases lying between them. From germline, CDR1 is SGDLS and CDR2 YYNGEE. For the CDR3, the DNA is TGTGCCAGCAGCGTAGACAATGAGCAGTTCTTC. It codes for CASSVDNEQFF.

Remarks on this clonotype: Being one base from a much bigger clone, this may be a read error. The chain employs TRBV3-1 and TRBJ2-7; the D call may be TRBD1 or TRBD2 (6 bases each). The assigned J gene may be wrong: the sequence end matches TRBJ2-5 better. The CDR3 totals 19 residues. Per the germline V gene, CDR1 is LGHDT and CDR2 is YNNKEL (reference sequence). CDR3 sequence (DNA): TGTACCAGCAGTCTAACGGGGACAAGCTCCCGGGAGTACCAAGAGACCCAGTACTTC. Protein sequence: CTSSLTGTSSREYQETQYF.

J is TRBJ2-1 and V is TRBV20-1; a weak D match, TRBD1 (5 bases). Between the trimmed V and J ends, which lost 2 bases and 8 bases, there was a span of 10 bases. Germline V CDR1 and CDR2: DFQATT, SNEGSKA (reference sequence). The CDR3 covers 12 residues. DNA for the CDR3: TGCAGTGCTAGAACCAGGGTTGATGAGCAGTTCTTC. Amino acids: CSARTRVDEQFF.

J is TRBJ1-5 and V is TRBV5-1; D unclear. Germline-derived CDR1 and CDR2 are SGHRS and YFSETQ. Trimming stripped 3 bases from V and 2 bases from J, with 9 bases between. The CDR3 extends over 14 amino acids. The CDR3 region is CASSSDGGNQPQHF. CDR3 nucleotide sequence: TGCGCCAGCAGCTCGGACGGGGGCAATCAGCCCCAGCATTTT. Variable domain in full (rest from reference TRBV5-1 and TRBJ1-5): KAGVTQTPRYLIKTRGQQVTLSCSPISGHRSVSWYQQTPGQGLQFLFEYFSETQRNKGNFPGRFSGRQFSNSRSEMNVSTLELGDSALYLCASSSDGGNQPQHFGDGTRLSIL.

This sequence joins TRBV12-3 or TRBV12-4 and TRBJ2-2; 8 nucleotides align to TRBD1. The trim removed 6 bases at V and 7 bases at J, leaving 7 bases unmatched. The CDR3 has 14 amino acids. The CDR3 protein is CASRPTGADGELFF. The CDR3 nucleotides read TGTGCCAGCAGACCGACAGGGGCAGACGGGGAGCTGTTTTTT.